What follows are 20 T cell receptor beta chains derived from one specimen sequenced in a study of read filtering for tumor transcriptome and immune sequencing. This library used approximately 370 ng RNA and molecular barcoded adaptors spanning alpha/delta and beta/gamma chains. A single record per CDR3 protein comes from TCRdb applying MiXCR to the reads. The table shows 50,000 or so distinct CDR3 sequences, with approximately 19% occurring only once. Sequences were obtained from a population of CD138-negative cells sorted from bone marrow. Every receptor here comes from a donor at least 40 years old with multiple myeloma.

This clonotype was observed at least ten times. The rearrangement links TRBV6-6 to TRBJ2-5, with D uncertain. Germline-derived CDR1 and CDR2 are MNHNY and SVGAGI (reference sequence). This CDR3 contains 16 residues. Trimming pared 1 base from V and 1 base from J, leaving 13 bases between. The CDR3 region is CASSYFRLGSQETQYF. In DNA, the CDR3 is TGTGCCAGCAGTTACTTCAGGCTGGGAAGCCAAGAGACCCAGTACTTC.

This clonotype appeared many times. The CDR3 sequence is CASGRESQETQYF. The CDR3 coding sequence is TGCGCTAGTGGGAGAGAGTCACAAGAGACCCAGTACTTC. This chain uses TRBV5-1 with TRBJ2-5; TRBD2 is a possible D gene (5 bases). The CDR3 is 13 amino acids. Germline CDR1 SGHRS, CDR2 YFSETQ.

This clonotype has a handful of counts. A much bigger clone sits one base away, suggesting this may be a read error. This chain joins TRBV19 and TRBJ2-7; D tentatively fits TRBD1 or TRBD2 (5 bases each). Germline V gene lookup returns CDR1 LNHDA and CDR2 SQIVND (reference sequence). The length of the CDR3 is 15 residues. V was clipped by 6 bases and J by 3 bases, with 18 bases between them. CDR3 nucleotides: TGTGCCAGTAGCTCCGGCCGGGACGGGGACTACGAGCAGTACTTC. This encodes CASSSGRDGDYEQYF.

The table lists this clonotype with many counts. The rearrangement uses TRBV9 and TRBJ1-4; D remains unclear. Trimming left V 0 bases short and J 12 bases short, with 9 bases between. Germline lookup yields CDR1 SGDLS and CDR2 YYNGEE. The CDR3 is 12 amino acids. The chain's CDR3 is CASSVGVGELFF. Written as DNA, the CDR3 is TGTGCCAGCAGCGTAGGAGTTGGGGAACTGTTTTTT.

This clonotype was counted ten times or more. The V and J genes are TRBV5-1 and TRBJ2-7, with D uncertain. Germline V CDR1 and CDR2: SGHRS, YFSETQ. The CDR3 length is 12 residues. V lost 0 bases and J lost 5, with 6 bases in between. DNA of the CDR3: TGCGCCAGCAGCTTGGGTAGGAACGAGCAGTACTTC. As protein: CASSLGRNEQYF. Together with reference TRBV5-1 and TRBJ2-7, the CDR3 gives the full variable domain: KAGVTQTPRYLIKTRGQQVTLSCSPISGHRSVSWYQQTPGQGLQFLFEYFSETQRNKGNFPGRFSGRQFSNSRSEMNVSTLELGDSALYLCASSLGRNEQYFGPGTRLTVT.

Remarks on this clonotype: A much more abundant neighbour one base away suggests this may be a read error. V gene TRBV5-1 combines with J gene TRBJ1-5; 8 nucleotides match TRBD1. The V and J ends lost 0 bases and 9 bases, in that order; junction bases with no gene match: 8. CDR3 length: 15 amino acids. Germline CDR1 and CDR2: SGHRS and YFSETQ. CDR3 bases: TGCGCCAGCAGCTTGGGTCAGGGGGCAGGGCTGCCCCAGCATTTT. Translation: CASSLGQGAGLPQHF.

This clonotype was counted ten times or more. The V call is TRBV7-9, the J call TRBJ1-6, with D unresolved. The germline CDR1 and CDR2 sequences are SEHNR and FQNEAQ (reference sequence). The CDR3 is made up of 14 amino acids. Trimming removed 2 bases from V and 11 bases from J, with 13 bases in between. CDR3 residues: CASSLSGRYTPLHF. CDR3 nucleotide sequence: TGTGCCAGCAGCTTATCGGGGAGGTATACACCCCTCCACTTT.

This clonotype was counted at least ten times. The rearrangement joins TRBV10-3 to TRBJ2-1; no reliable D call. The CDR3 loop spans 13 amino acids. Germline V gene lookup returns CDR1 ENHRY and CDR2 SYGVKD. V dropped 0 bases and J dropped 8 bases, with 8 bases sitting between them. The CDR3: CAISESVRDEQFF. CDR3 bases: TGTGCCATCAGTGAGTCGGTACGGGATGAGCAGTTCTTC.

Turning to this clonotype: Given a much more abundant clone one base away, this may be a read error. J is TRBJ1-5 and V is TRBV4-1, with TRBD1 as a possible D gene (6 bases). Germline loops: CDR1 MGHRA, CDR2 YSYEKL. The CDR3 is made up of 15 amino acids. This CDR3 is CASGQWTDSNQPQHF. In DNA form, the CDR3 reads TGCGCCAGCGGCCAATGGACAGACAGCAATCAGCCCCAGCATTTT.

There are many counts of this clonotype. The V call is TRBV19, the J call TRBJ1-2; TRBD1 might be the D (5 bases). CDR1 and CDR2 (germline): LNHDA, SQIVND (reference sequence). The V end was cut by 3 bases, the J end by 6 bases, with 14 bases between. The length of the CDR3 is 14 residues. CDR3 in amino acids: CASSIRDLGHGYTF. The CDR3 DNA reads as TGTGCCAGTAGTATCCGGGACCTAGGACATGGCTACACCTTC.

This clonotype was recorded many times. The V gene is TRBV5-1, the J gene TRBJ2-3; TRBD1 agrees at 7 bases. The germline CDR1 and CDR2 sequences are SGHRS and YFSETQ. CDR3 length: 14 amino acids. V lost 9 bases to trimming and J lost 3 bases; unmatched junction nucleotides: 10. The CDR3: CAKHRTGETDTQYF. The CDR3 DNA is TGCGCCAAGCACCGGACAGGAGAAACAGATACGCAGTATTTT.

On this clonotype itself: This may arise from a read error, as a much more abundant clone is one base away. The chain carries TRBV19 and TRBJ1-1; maybe TRBD1 (6 bases). Germline CDR1 is LNHDA and CDR2 is SQIVND (reference sequence). The germline V and J ends were trimmed by 1 base and 4 bases, with 13 bases remaining between them. The CDR3 runs 15 residues. The CDR3 is CASSIGGQRSTEAFF. The CDR3 DNA sequence: TGTGCCAGTAGTATAGGAGGACAGCGGAGCACTGAAGCTTTCTTT.

As to this clonotype: At one boundary the junction diverges from the germline segment, which might be a read error. This chain connects TRBV29-1 to TRBJ1-2; weak D call: TRBD1 (6 bases). CDR1 SQVTM and CDR2 ANQGSEA come from the germline V gene. This CDR3 is built from 12 residues. CDR3 nucleotide sequence: TGCAGCGGTGACGGGGCTCCGGGGGGCTACATCTTC. Translation gives CSGDGAPGGYIF.

V and J are TRBV5-4 and TRBJ2-5; 8 bases match TRBD1. This CDR3 is built from 16 residues. J was trimmed by 0 bases and V by 1 base; bases with no gene match: 5. Germline CDR1 reads SGHNT; CDR2 reads YYREEE (reference sequence). CDR3 sequence: CASSLRRGLNQETQYF. The CDR3 DNA follows: TGTGCCAGCAGCTTGCGCAGGGGGCTAAACCAAGAGACCCAGTACTTC. Variable domain in full (rest from reference TRBV5-4 and TRBJ2-5): ETGVTQSPTHLIKTRGQQVTLRCSSQSGHNTVSWYQQALGQGPQFIFQYYREEENGRGNFPPRFSGLQFPNYSSELNVNALELDDSALYLCASSLRRGLNQETQYFGPGTRLLVL.

The chain couples TRBV9 to TRBJ2-7; tentative D call: TRBD1 (5 bases). The germline V gene has CDR1 SGDLS and CDR2 YYNGEE. V lost 4 bases and J lost 5, with 13 bases in between. The CDR3 is 13 amino acids. CDR3 in amino acids: CASSPQTDHEQYF. CDR3 bases: TGTGCCAGCAGCCCCCAGACAGATCACGAGCAGTACTTC.

This clonotype was seen many times. DNA for the CDR3: TGCAGCGTTCGGCCCCCAGGACTGACAGATACGCAGTATTTT. It yields the protein CSVRPPGLTDTQYF. The rearrangement links TRBV29-1 to TRBJ2-3; D possibly corresponds to TRBD2 (5 bases). Germline V CDR1 and CDR2: SQVTM, ANQGSEA. The CDR3 extends over 14 amino acids. V lost 5 bases and J 3 bases, leaving 15 bases between the germline ends.

This clonotype was counted a few times. Since a much larger clone is just one base distant, this may be a read error. This chain links TRBV5-1 with TRBJ1-1; TRBD1 might be the D (5 bases). The germline gives CDR1 SGHRS, CDR2 YFSETQ. This CDR3 spans 15 amino acids. V dropped 4 bases and J dropped 3 bases, with 16 bases sitting between them. CDR3 loop: CASSLSPQGDTEAFF. The DNA for the CDR3 is TGCGCCAGCAGCCTTAGTCCTCAGGGCGACACTGAAGCTTTCTTT.

This clonotype was counted only a few times. The rearrangement uses TRBV5-1 and TRBJ1-5, with D possibly being TRBD1 (6 bases). The CDR3 contains 14 residues. In germline, CDR1 is SGHRS, CDR2 YFSETQ. The ends were cut back, 4 bases at V and 6 bases at J, with 14 bases in the middle. CDR3 DNA sequence: TGCGCCAGCAGCGTACAGCCAGGGGTTCAGCCCCAGCATTTT. This sequence encodes CASSVQPGVQPQHF.

In its sample, this clonotype was seen many times. The chain combines TRBV20-1 with TRBJ1-2; TRBD1 matches at 10 bases. The CDR3 is made up of 17 amino acids. Germline V gene data show CDR1 as DFQATT and CDR2 as SNEGSKA (reference sequence). V was pared by 1 base and J by 2 bases, with 10 bases of the junction left unmatched. CDR3 amino acids: CSARVPGQGFVNYGYTF. The CDR3 DNA sequence: TGCAGTGCTAGAGTCCCGGGACAGGGGTTTGTGAACTATGGCTACACCTTC.

This clonotype was seen repeatedly, ten times or more. The chain links TRBV18 to TRBJ2-3, with no clear D. The ends were cut back, 6 bases at V and 4 bases at J, with 5 bases in the middle. Germline V lookup: CDR1 KGHSH, CDR2 LQKENI. There are 11 residues in the CDR3. CDR3 region: CASSYSDTQYF. CDR3 sequence (DNA): TGTGCCAGCTCCTATTCAGATACGCAGTATTTT.